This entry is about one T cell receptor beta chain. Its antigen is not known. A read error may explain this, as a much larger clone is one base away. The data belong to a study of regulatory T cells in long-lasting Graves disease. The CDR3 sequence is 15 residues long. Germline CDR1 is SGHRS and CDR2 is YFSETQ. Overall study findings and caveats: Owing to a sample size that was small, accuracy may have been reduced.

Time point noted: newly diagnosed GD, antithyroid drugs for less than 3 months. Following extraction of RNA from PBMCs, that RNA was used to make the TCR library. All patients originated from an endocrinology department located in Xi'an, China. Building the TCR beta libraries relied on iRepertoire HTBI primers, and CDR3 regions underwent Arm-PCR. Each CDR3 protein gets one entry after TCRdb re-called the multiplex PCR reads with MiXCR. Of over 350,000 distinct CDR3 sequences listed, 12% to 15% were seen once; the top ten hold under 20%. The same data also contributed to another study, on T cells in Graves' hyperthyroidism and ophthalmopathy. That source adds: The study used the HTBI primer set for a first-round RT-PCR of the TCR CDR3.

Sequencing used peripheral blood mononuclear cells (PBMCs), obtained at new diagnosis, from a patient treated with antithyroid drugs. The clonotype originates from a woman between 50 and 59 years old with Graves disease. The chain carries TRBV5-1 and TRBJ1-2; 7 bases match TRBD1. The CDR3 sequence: CASSLVEGARYGHTF. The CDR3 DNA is TGCGCCAGCAGCTTGGTGGAGGGGGCACGGTATGGCCACACCTTC.